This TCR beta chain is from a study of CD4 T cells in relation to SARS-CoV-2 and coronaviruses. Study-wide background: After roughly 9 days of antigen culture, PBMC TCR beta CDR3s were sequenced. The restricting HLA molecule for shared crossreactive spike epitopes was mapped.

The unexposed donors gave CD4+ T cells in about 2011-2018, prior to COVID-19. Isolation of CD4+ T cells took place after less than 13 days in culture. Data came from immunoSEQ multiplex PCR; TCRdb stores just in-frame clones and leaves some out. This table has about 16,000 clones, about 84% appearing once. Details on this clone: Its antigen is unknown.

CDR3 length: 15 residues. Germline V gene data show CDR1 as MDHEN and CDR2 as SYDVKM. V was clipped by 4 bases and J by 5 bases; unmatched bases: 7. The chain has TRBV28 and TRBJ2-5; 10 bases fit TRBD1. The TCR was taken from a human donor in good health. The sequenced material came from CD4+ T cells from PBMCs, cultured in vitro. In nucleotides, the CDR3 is TGTGCCAGCAGTTCTCCGGGACAGGGGAGCGAGACCCAGTACTTC. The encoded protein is CASSSPGQGSETQYF.